The clone carrying this T cell receptor (beta chain) came up many times. If no ophthalmopathy progression occurred within 18 months, Graves' hyperthyroidism was stable. Uncontrolled infection, other autoimmune disease, pregnancy and lactation each barred patients from inclusion. TCR beta CDR3 regions were amplified from RNA transcripts. With the HTBI primer set, the TCR CDR3 went through a first round of RT-PCR. TCRdb reprocessed the multiplex PCR reads via MiXCR and lists one record per CDR3 protein. The repertoire includes a few hundred thousand distinct CDR3 sequences, about 18% of them detected once, and about 3.7% sits in the top ten. The data are from a study of T cells in Graves' hyperthyroidism and ophthalmopathy. Germline V gives CDR1 SNHLY, CDR2 FYNNEI. The CDR3 covers 11 residues. Trimming stripped 5 bases from V and 8 bases from J, with 9 bases between.

The TCR was taken from a woman aged 18-35 years with Graves' hyperthyroidism. Material: blood. V usage is TRBV2 and J usage is TRBJ1-1, with D unclear. The CDR3, as DNA: TGTGCCAGCAGTCAACACGCGGAAGCTTTCTTT. Translating gives CASSQHAEAFF.